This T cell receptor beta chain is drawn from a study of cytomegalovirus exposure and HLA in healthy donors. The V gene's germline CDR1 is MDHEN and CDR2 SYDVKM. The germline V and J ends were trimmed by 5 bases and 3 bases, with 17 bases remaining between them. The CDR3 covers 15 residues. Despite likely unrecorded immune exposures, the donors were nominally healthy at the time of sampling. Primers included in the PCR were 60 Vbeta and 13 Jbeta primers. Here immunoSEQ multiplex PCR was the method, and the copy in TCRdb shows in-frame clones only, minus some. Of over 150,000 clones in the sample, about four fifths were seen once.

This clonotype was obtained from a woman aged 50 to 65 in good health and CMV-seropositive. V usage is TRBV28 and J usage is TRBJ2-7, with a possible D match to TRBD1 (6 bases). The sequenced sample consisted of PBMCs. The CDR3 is CASSPPLTQGYEQYF. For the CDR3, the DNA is TGTGCCAGCAGTCCTCCCCTCACACAGGGCTACGAGCAGTACTTC.